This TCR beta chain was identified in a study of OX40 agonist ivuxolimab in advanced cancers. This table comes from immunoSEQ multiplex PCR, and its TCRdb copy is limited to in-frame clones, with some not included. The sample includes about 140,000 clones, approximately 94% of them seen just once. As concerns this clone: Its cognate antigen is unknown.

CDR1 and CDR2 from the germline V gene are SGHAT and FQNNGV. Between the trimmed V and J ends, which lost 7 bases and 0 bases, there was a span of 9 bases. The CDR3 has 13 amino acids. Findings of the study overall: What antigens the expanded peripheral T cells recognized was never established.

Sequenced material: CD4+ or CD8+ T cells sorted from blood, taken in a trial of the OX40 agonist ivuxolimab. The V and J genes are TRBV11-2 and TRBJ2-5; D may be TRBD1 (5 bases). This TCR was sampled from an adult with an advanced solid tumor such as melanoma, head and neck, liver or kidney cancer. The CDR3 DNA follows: TGTGCCAGCACCCCAGGGTACCAAGAGACCCAGTACTTC. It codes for CASTPGYQETQYF.